A selection of T cell receptor beta chains follows, all from one sample in a study of cytomegalovirus exposure and HLA in healthy donors. Clones were sequenced by immunoSEQ multiplex PCR, and TCRdb holds only the in-frame ones, with some missing. The table has 140,000 or so clones, roughly 80% seen once; the top ten hold 1.2%. Material for sequencing was PBMCs. Every receptor here comes from a female donor in good health and CMV-seronegative. Both conserved end residues are part of each CDR3. D genes are given only for firm matches. The size of a clone is reported for some rows only, either as once, few or many, or as a class for expanded clones.

D: TRBD2; J: TRBJ2-5; size: NA; length: 15; V: TRBV14; DNA: TGTGCCAGCAGCCAAGCGACTAGCGGTCCGGGGGCCCAGTACTTC; CDR3: CASSQATSGPGAQYF
D: TRBD1; J: TRBJ2-1; size: NA; length: 14; V: TRBV6-5; DNA: TGTGCCTCAGGGGGAGCAGGGGCGTACAATGAGCAGTTCTTC; CDR3: CASGGAGAYNEQFF
D: NA; J: TRBJ1-1; size: NA; length: 14; V: TRBV27; DNA: TGTGCCAGCACCCCAGGGCTTTTACACACTGAAGCTTTCTTT; CDR3: CASTPGLLHTEAFF
D: TRBD1; J: TRBJ2-6; size: NA; length: 15; V: TRBV28; DNA: TGTGCCAGCAGCTTTCAGGGGGCTGGGGCCAACGTCCTGACTTTC; CDR3: CASSFQGAGANVLTF
D: NA; J: TRBJ2-1; size: NA; length: 14; V: TRBV11-3; DNA: TGTGCCAGCAGCTGGGGCGGGAACAACAATGAGCAGTTCTTC; CDR3: CASSWGGNNNEQFF
D: NA; J: TRBJ1-1; size: NA; length: 17; V: TRBV14; DNA: TGTGCCAGCAGCCAAGTAGGGAGGGAGTCATTTAACACTGAAGCTTTCTTT; CDR3: CASSQVGRESFNTEAFF
D: NA; J: TRBJ1-1; size: NA; length: 14; V: TRBV19; DNA: TGTGCCAGTAGTATGACAGCGGGGAACACTGAAGCTTTCTTT; CDR3: CASSMTAGNTEAFF
D: NA; J: TRBJ2-3; size: NA; length: 14; V: TRBV29-1; DNA: TGCAGCGTTAAGCGGGCCCCTGGACCAGATACGCAGTATTTT; CDR3: CSVKRAPGPDTQYF
D: NA; J: TRBJ1-2; size: NA; length: 14; V: TRBV28; DNA: TGTGCCAGCAGTGCCAGGGGCTATAACTATGGCTACACCTTC; CDR3: CASSARGYNYGYTF
D: NA; J: TRBJ2-3; size: NA; length: 15; V: TRBV27; DNA: TGTGCCAGCAAAATGCCGGCAGGGCGAGCAGATACGCAGTATTTT; CDR3: CASKMPAGRADTQYF
D: NA; J: TRBJ2-3; size: NA; length: 17; V: TRBV28; DNA: TGTGCCAGCAGTTTAAAGCAGGGCAGGCCCGATACAGATACGCAGTATTTT; CDR3: CASSLKQGRPDTDTQYF
D: TRBD2; J: TRBJ2-1; size: NA; length: 15; V: TRBV18; DNA: TGTGCCAGCTCACCTGCTAGCGGGAGTAGGGATGAGCAGTTCTTC; CDR3: CASSPASGSRDEQFF
D: TRBD1; J: TRBJ1-1; size: NA; length: 15; V: TRBV12-5; DNA: TGTGCTAGTGCCGACCCCCGGGACAGGGTCGGAGAAGCTTTCTTT; CDR3: CASADPRDRVGEAFF
D: TRBD2; J: TRBJ2-3; size: once; length: 17; V: TRBV19; DNA: TGTGCCAGTAGTATAAGGGTTAGCGGGAGGGTCACAGATACGCAGTATTTT; CDR3: CASSIRVSGRVTDTQYF
D: NA; J: TRBJ1-5; size: once; length: 17; V: TRBV27; DNA: TGTGCCAGCAGTTTTCCGAATCCAGGGTTATGCAATCAGCCCCAGCATTTT; CDR3: CASSFPNPGLCNQPQHF
D: TRBD1; J: TRBJ2-1; size: NA; length: 14; V: TRBV19; DNA: TGTGCCAGTAGCCGGACAGGGGGCTACAATGAGCAGTTCTTC; CDR3: CASSRTGGYNEQFF
D: NA; J: TRBJ2-5; size: NA; length: 14; V: TRBV28; DNA: TGTGCCAGCAGTTTTCGCAGGGGTGGGGAGACCCAGTACTTC; CDR3: CASSFRRGGETQYF
D: NA; J: TRBJ1-5; size: NA; length: 16; V: TRBV5-1; DNA: TGCGCCAGCAGCTTGTGGGCAGACGGTAGCAATCAGCCCCAGCATTTT; CDR3: CASSLWADGSNQPQHF